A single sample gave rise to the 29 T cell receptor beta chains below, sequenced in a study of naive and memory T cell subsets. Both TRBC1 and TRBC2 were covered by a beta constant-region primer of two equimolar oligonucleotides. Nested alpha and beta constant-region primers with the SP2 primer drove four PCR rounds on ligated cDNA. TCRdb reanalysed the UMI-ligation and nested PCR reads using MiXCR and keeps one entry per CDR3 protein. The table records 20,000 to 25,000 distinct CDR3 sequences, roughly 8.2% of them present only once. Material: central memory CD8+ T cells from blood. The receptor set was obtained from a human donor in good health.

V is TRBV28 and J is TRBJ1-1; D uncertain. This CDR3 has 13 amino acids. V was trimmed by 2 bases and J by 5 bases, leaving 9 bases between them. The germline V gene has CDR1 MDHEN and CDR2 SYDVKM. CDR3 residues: CASSLTDRTEAFF. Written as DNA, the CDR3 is TGTGCCAGCAGTTTAACGGATAGGACTGAAGCTTTCTTT.

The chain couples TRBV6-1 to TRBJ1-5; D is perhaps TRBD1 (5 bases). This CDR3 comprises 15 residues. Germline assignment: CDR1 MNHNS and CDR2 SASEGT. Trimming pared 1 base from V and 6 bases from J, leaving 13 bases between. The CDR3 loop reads CASSEGQGYSQPQHF. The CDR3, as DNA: TGTGCCAGCAGTGAAGGGCAGGGTTACAGTCAGCCCCAGCATTTT.

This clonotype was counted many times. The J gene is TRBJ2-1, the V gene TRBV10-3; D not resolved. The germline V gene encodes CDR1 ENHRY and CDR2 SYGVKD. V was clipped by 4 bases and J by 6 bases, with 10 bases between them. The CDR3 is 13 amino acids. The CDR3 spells CAISGSRSNEQFF. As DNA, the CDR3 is TGTGCCATCAGTGGGTCCCGCAGCAATGAGCAGTTCTTC.

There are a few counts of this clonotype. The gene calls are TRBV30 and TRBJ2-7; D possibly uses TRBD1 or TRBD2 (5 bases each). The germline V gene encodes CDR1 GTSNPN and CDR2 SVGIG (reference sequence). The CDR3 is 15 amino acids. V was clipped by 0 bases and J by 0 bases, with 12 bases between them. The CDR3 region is CAWSVRGTSSYEQYF. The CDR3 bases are TGTGCCTGGAGTGTACGAGGGACCAGCTCCTACGAGCAGTACTTC.

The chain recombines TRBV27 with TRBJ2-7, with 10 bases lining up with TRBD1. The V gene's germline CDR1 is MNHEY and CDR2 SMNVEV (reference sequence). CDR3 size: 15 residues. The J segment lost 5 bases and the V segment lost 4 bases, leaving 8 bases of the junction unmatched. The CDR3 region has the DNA TGTGCCAGCAGTTACGGGACAGGGGCATCAAACGAGCAGTACTTC. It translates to CASSYGTGASNEQYF.

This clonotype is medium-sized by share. This CDR3 is CASSLKLANEAFF. DNA of the CDR3: TGTGCCAGCAGCTTGAAGCTCGCCAATGAAGCTTTCTTT. The chain carries TRBV7-9 and TRBJ1-1; no firm D call. This CDR3 comprises 13 residues. CDR1 is SEHNR and CDR2 is FQNEAQ in the germline V gene (reference sequence). V was pared by 3 bases and J by 7 bases, with 12 bases between.

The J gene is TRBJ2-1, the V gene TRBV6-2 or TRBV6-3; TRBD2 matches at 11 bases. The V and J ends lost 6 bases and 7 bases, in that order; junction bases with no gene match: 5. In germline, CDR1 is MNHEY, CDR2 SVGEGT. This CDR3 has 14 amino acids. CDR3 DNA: TGTGCCAGCAGAACCGGACTAGCGGGTAATGAGCAGTTCTTC. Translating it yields CASRTGLAGNEQFF.

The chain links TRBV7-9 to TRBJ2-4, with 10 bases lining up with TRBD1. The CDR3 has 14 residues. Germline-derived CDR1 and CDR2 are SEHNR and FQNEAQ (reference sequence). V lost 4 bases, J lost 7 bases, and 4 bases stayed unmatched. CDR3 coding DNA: TGTGCCAGCAGCTACACGGGACAGGGGAACATTCAGTACTTC. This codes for CASSYTGQGNIQYF.

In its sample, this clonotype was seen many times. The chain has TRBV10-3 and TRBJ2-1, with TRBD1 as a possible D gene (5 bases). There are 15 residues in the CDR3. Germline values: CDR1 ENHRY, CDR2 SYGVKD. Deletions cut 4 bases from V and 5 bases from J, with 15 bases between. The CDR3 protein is CAISVAQGYDNEQFF. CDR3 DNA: TGTGCCATCAGTGTGGCCCAGGGATATGACAATGAGCAGTTCTTC.

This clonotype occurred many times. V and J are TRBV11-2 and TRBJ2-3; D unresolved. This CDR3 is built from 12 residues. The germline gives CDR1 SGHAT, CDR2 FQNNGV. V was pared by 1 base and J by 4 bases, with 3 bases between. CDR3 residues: CASSLVPDTQYF. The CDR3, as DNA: TGTGCCAGCAGCTTAGTCCCAGATACGCAGTATTTT.

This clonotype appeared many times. This CDR3 is CASGTGAYYNEQFF. CDR3 coding DNA: TGTGCCAGCGGGACAGGGGCCTACTACAATGAGCAGTTCTTC. The chain is built from TRBV7-8 and TRBJ2-1, with 10 bases aligning to TRBD1. Trimming at V came to 8 bases and at J to 3 bases, leaving 4 bases not matched to a gene. CDR3 length equals 14 residues. Per germline, CDR1 SGHVS and CDR2 FQNEAQ.

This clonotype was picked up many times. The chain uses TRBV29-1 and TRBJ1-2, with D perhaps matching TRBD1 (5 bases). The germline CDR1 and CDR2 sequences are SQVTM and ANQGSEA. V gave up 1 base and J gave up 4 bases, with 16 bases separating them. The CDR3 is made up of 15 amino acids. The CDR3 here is CSVEGEGLGFYGYTF. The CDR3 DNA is TGCAGCGTTGAAGGTGAGGGGCTCGGGTTCTATGGCTACACCTTC.

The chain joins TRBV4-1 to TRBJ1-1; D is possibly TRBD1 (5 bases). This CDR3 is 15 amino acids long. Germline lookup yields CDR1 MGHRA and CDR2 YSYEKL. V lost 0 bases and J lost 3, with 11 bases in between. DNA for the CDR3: TGCGCCAGCAGCCAAGACGTTTCAGGGCACACTGAAGCTTTCTTT. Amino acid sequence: CASSQDVSGHTEAFF.

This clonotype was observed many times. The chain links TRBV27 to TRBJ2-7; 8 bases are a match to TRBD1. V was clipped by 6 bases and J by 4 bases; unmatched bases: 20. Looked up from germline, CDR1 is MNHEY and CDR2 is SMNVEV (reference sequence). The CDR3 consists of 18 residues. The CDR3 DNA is TGTGCCAGCAGGGAGAGTAGGACAGGGACCCCTTGGGGGTACGAGCAGTACTTC. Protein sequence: CASRESRTGTPWGYEQYF.

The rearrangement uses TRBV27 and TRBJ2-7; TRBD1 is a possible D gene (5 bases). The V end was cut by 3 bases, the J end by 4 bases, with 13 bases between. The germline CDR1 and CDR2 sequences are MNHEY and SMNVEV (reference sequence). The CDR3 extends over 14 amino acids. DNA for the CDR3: TGTGCCAGCAGTTTGTCAGGGATTCGATACGAGCAGTACTTC. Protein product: CASSLSGIRYEQYF.

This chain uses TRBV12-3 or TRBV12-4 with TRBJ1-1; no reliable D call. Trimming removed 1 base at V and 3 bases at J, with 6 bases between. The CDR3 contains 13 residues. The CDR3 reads CASSLVGDTEAFF. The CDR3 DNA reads TGTGCCAGCAGTTTAGTTGGGGACACTGAAGCTTTCTTT.

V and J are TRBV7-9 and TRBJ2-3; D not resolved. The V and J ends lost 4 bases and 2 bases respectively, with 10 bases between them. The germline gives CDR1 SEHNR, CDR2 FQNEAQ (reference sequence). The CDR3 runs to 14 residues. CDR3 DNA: TGTGCCAGCAGCTCAACTATAGACACAGATACGCAGTATTTT. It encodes CASSSTIDTDTQYF.

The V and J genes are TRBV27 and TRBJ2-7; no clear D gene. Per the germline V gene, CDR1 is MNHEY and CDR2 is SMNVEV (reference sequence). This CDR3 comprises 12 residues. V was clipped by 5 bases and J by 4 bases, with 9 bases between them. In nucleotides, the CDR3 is TGTGCCAGCAGTAGTAGTGGGTACGAGCAGTACTTC. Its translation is CASSSSGYEQYF.

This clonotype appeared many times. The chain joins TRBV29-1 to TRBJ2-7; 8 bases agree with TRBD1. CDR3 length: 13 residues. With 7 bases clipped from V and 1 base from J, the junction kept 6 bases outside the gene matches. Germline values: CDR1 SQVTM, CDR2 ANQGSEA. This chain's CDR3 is CSALDRESYEQYF. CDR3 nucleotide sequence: TGCAGCGCCCTGGACAGGGAATCCTACGAGCAGTACTTC.

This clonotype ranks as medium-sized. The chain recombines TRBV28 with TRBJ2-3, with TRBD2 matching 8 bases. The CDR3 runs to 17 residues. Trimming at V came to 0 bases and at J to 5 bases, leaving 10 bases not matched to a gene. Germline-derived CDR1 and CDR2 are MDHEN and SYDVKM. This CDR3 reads CASSLWASGRGGDTQYF. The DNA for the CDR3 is TGTGCCAGCAGTTTATGGGCCAGCGGGAGAGGGGGAGATACGCAGTATTTT.

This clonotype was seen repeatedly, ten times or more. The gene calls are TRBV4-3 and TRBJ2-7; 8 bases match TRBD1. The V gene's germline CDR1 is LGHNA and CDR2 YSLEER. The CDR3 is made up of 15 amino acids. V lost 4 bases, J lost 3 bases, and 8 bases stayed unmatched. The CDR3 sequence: CASSPGTGDFYEQYF. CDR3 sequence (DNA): TGCGCCAGCAGCCCCGGGACAGGCGACTTCTACGAGCAGTACTTC.

In nucleotides, the CDR3 is TGCAGCGTTAAGGGGACGGGATACACCATATATTTT. The encoded protein is CSVKGTGYTIYF. This chain links TRBV29-1 with TRBJ1-3; perhaps TRBD1 as D (5 bases). V was clipped by 5 bases and J by 8 bases, with 13 bases between them. Germline assignment: CDR1 SQVTM and CDR2 ANQGSEA. The CDR3 consists of 12 residues.

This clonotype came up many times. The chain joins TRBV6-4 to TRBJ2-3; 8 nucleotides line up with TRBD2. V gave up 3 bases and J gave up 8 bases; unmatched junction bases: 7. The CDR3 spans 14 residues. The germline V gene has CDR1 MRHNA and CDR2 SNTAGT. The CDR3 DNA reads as TGTGCCAGCAGTGAAACTAGCGGCCAAGCTACGCAGTATTTT. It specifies CASSETSGQATQYF.

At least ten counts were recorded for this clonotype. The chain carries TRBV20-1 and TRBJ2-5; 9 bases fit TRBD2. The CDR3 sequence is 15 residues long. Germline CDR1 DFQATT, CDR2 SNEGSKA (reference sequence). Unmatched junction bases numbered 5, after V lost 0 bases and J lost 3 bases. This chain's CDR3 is CSARDLAGGEETQYF. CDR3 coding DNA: TGCAGTGCTAGAGATCTGGCGGGAGGGGAAGAGACCCAGTACTTC.

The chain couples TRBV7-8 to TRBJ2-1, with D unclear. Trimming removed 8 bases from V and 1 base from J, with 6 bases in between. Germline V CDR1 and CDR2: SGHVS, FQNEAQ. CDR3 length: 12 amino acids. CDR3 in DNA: TGTGCCAGCTACAAGTCCTACAATGAGCAGTTCTTC. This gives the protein CASYKSYNEQFF. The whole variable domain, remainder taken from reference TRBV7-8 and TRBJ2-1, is GAGVSQSPRYKVAKRGQDVALRCDPISGHVSLFWYQQALGQGPEFLTYFQNEAQLDKSGLPSDRFFAERPEGSVSTLKIQRTQQEDSAVYLCASYKSYNEQFFGPGTRLTVL.

The CDR3, as DNA: TGCAGTGCTAGGGAAGGACAGGAGCCTTCCTACGAGCAGTACTTC. As protein: CSAREGQEPSYEQYF. The chain uses TRBV20-1 and TRBJ2-7; TRBD1 matches 7 bases. J gave up 1 base and V 3 bases, and 9 bases lay outside the gene matches. The CDR3 runs to 15 residues. Germline values: CDR1 DFQATT, CDR2 SNEGSKA (reference sequence).

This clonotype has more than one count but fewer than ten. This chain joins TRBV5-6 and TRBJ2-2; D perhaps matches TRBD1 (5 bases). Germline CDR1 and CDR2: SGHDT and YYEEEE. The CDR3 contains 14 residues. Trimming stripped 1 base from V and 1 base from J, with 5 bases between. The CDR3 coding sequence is TGTGCCAGCAGCTTGACAGGGAACACCGGGGAGCTGTTTTTT. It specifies CASSLTGNTGELFF.

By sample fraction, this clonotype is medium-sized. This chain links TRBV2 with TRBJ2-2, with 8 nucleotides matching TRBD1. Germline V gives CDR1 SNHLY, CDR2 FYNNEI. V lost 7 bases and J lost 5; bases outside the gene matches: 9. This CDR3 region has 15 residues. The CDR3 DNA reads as TGTGCCAGCACCGGATTCGGACAGGGTACCGGGGAGCTGTTTTTT. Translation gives CASTGFGQGTGELFF. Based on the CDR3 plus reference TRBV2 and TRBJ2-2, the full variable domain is EPEVTQTPSHQVTQMGQEVILRCVPISNHLYFYWYRQILGQKVEFLVSFYNNEISEKSEIFDDQFSVERPDGSNFTLKIRSTKLEDSAMYFCASTGFGQGTGELFFGEGSRLTVL.

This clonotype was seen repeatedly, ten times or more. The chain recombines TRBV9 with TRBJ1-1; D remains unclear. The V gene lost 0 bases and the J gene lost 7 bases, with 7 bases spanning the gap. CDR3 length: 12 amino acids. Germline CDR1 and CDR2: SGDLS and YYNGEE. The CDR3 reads CASSVVVGEAFF. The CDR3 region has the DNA TGTGCCAGCAGCGTAGTCGTGGGTGAAGCTTTCTTT. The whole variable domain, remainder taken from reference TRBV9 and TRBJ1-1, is DSGVTQTPKHLITATGQRVTLRCSPRSGDLSVYWYQQSLDQGLQFLIQYYNGEERAKGNILERFSAQQFPDLHSELNLSSLELGDSALYFCASSVVVGEAFFGQGTRLTVV.